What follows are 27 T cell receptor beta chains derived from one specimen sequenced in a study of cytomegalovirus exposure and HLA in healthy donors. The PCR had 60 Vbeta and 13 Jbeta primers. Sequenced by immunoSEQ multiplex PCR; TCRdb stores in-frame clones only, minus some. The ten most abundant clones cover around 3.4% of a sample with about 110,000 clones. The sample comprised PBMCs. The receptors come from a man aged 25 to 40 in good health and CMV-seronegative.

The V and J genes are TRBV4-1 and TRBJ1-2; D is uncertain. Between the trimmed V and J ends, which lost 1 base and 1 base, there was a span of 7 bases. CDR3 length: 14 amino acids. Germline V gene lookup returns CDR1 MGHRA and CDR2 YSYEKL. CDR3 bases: TGCGCCAGCAGCCAAGGGGCGAGTAACTATGGCTACACCTTC. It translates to CASSQGASNYGYTF.

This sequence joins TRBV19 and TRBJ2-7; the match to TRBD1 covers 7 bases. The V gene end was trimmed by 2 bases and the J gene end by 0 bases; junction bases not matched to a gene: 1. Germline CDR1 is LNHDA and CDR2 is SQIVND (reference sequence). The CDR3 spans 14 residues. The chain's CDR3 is CASSITGDSYEQYF. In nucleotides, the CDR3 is TGTGCCAGTAGTATAACAGGGGACTCCTACGAGCAGTACTTC.

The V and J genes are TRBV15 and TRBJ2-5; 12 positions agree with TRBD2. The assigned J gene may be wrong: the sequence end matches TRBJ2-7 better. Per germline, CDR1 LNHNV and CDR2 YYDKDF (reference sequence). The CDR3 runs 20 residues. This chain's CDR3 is CATSRDLASGGALTPNEQYF. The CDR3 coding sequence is TGTGCCACCAGCAGAGATCTGGCTAGCGGGGGGGCTCTTACACCCAACGAGCAGTACTTC.

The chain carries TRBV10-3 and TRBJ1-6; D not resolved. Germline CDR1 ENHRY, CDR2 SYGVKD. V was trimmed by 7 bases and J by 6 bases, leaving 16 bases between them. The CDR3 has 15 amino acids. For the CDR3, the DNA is TGTGCCATCAACGCCCGGGCGGAGGGTAATTCACCCCTCCACTTT. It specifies CAINARAEGNSPLHF.

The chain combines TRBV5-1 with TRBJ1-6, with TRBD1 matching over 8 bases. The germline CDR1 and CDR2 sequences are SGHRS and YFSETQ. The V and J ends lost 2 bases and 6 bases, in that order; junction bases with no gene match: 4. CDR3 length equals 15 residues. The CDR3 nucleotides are TGCGCCAGCAGCTTCAGGACAGGGCCTAATTCACCCCTCCACTTT. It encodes CASSFRTGPNSPLHF. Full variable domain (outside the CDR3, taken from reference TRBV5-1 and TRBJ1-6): KAGVTQTPRYLIKTRGQQVTLSCSPISGHRSVSWYQQTPGQGLQFLFEYFSETQRNKGNFPGRFSGRQFSNSRSEMNVSTLELGDSALYLCASSFRTGPNSPLHFGNGTRLTVT.

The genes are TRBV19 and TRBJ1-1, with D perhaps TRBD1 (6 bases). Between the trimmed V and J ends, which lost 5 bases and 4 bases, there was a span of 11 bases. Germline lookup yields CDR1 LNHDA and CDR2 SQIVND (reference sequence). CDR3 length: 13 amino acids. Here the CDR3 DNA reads TGTGCCAGTAGTCGACAGGCCCTCACTGAAGCTTTCTTT. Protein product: CASSRQALTEAFF.

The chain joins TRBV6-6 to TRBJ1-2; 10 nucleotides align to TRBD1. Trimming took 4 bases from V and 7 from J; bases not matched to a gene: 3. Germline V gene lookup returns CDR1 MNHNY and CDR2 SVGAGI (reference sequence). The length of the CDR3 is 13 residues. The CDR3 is CASSWGQGLGYTF. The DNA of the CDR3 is TGTGCCAGCAGTTGGGGACAGGGGCTTGGCTACACCTTC.

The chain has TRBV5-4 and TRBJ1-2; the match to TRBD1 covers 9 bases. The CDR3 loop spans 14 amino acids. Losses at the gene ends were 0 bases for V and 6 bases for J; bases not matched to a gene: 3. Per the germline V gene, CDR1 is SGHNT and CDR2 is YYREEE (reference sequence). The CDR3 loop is CASSLDRGRDGYTF. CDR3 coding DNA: TGTGCCAGCAGCTTGGACAGGGGGCGCGATGGCTACACCTTC.

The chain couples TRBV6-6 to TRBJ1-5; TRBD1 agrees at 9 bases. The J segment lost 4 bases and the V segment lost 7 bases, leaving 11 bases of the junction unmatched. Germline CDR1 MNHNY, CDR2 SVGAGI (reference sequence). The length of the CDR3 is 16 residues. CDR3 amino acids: CASMSTRGQGNQPQHF. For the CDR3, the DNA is TGTGCCAGCATGTCAACCCGGGGACAGGGAAATCAGCCCCAGCATTTT.

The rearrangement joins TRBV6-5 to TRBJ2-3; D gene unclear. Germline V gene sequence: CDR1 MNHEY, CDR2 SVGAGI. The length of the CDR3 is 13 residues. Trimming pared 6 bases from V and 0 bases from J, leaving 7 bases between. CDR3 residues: CASSRGSTDTQYF. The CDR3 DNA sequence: TGTGCCAGCAGCCGAGGCAGCACAGATACGCAGTATTTT.

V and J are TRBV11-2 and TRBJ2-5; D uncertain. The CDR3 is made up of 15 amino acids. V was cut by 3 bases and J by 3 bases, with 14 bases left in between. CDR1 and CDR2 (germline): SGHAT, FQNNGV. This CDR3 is CASSFFITVEETQYF. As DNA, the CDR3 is TGTGCCAGCAGCTTCTTTATAACAGTCGAAGAGACCCAGTACTTC.

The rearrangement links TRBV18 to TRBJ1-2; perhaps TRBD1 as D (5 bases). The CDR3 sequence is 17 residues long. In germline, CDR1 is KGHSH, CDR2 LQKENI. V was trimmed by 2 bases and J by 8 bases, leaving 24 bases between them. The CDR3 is CASSPSTAGKAWVGYTF. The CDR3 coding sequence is TGTGCCAGCTCACCATCTACGGCAGGGAAGGCTTGGGTAGGCTACACCTTC.

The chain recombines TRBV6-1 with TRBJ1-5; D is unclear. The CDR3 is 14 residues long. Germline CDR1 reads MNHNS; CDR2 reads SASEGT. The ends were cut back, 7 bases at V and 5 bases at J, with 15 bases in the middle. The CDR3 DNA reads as TGTGCCAGCAATACGGTAGGGAGGGATCAGCCCCAGCATTTT. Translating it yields CASNTVGRDQPQHF.

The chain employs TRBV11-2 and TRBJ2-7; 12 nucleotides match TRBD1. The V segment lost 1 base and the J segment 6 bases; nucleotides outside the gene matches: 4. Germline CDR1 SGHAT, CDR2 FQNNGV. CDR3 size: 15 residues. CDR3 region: CASSLGDRGPREQYF. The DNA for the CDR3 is TGTGCCAGCAGCTTAGGGGACAGGGGGCCCCGCGAGCAGTACTTC.

CDR3 bases: TGTGCCAGCACATATGGGCGCTCCTATAATTCACCCCTCCACTTT. It specifies CASTYGRSYNSPLHF. This chain uses TRBV2 with TRBJ1-6; D gene uncertain. The germline V gene encodes CDR1 SNHLY and CDR2 FYNNEI. Between the trimmed V and J ends, which lost 7 bases and 0 bases, there was a span of 10 bases. The CDR3 has 15 residues. Complete variable domain (other parts from reference TRBV2 and TRBJ1-6): EPEVTQTPSHQVTQMGQEVILRCVPISNHLYFYWYRQILGQKVEFLVSFYNNEISEKSEIFDDQFSVERPDGSNFTLKIRSTKLEDSAMYFCASTYGRSYNSPLHFGNGTRLTVT.

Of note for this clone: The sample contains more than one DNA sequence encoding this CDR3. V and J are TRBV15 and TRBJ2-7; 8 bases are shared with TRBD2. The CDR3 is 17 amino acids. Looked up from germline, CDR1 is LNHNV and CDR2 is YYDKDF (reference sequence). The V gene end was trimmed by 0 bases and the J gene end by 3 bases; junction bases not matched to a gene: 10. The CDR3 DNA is TGTGCCACCAGCAGAGATTATGAAGCGGGGGTACTCTACGAGCAGTACTTC. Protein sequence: CATSRDYEAGVLYEQYF.

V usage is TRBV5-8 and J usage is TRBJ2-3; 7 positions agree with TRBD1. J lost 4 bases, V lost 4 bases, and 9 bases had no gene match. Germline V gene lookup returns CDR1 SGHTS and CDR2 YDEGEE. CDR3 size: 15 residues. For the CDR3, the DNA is TGTGCCAGCAGCCGCCGGGACAGTTATCCAGATACGCAGTATTTT. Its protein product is CASSRRDSYPDTQYF.

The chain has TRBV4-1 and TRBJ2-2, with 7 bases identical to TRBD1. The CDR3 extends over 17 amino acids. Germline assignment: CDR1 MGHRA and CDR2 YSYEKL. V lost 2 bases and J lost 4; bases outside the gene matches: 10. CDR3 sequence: CASSQMGRTGGTGELFF. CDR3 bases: TGCGCCAGCAGCCAAATGGGTCGGACAGGAGGCACCGGGGAGCTGTTTTTT.

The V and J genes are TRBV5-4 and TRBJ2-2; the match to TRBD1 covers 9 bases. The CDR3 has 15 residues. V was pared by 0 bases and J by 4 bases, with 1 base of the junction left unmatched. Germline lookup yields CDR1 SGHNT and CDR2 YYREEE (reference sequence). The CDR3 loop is CASSLGDRATGELFF. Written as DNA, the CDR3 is TGTGCCAGCAGCTTGGGGGACAGGGCCACCGGGGAGCTGTTTTTT.

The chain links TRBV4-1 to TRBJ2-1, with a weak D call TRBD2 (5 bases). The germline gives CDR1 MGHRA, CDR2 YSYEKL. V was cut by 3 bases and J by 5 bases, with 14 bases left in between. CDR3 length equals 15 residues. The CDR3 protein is CASSQPGGRDNEQFF. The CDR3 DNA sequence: TGCGCCAGCAGCCAGCCCGGAGGACGGGACAATGAGCAGTTCTTC.

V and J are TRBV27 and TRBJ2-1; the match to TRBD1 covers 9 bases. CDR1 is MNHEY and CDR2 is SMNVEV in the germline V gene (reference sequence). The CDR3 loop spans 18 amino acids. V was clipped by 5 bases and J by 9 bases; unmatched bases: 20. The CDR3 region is CASSPRPGRDRVGSEQFF. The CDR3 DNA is TGTGCCAGCAGTCCCAGGCCCGGCCGGGACAGGGTCGGTAGTGAGCAGTTCTTC.

The CDR3 nucleotides read TGTGCCAGCACTACGGGACACTTGACTGAAGCTTTCTTT. Translated, it gives CASTTGHLTEAFF. V usage is TRBV6-1 and J usage is TRBJ1-1, with D maybe TRBD1 (6 bases). V gave up 7 bases and J gave up 5 bases, with 14 bases separating them. Germline values: CDR1 MNHNS, CDR2 SASEGT. The CDR3 has 13 residues.

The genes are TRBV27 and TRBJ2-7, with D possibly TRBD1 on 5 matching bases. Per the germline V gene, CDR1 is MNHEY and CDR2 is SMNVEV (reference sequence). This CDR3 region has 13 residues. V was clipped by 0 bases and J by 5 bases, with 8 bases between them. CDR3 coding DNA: TGTGCCAGCAGTTTATCTGTGGGGCACGAGCAGTACTTC. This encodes CASSLSVGHEQYF.

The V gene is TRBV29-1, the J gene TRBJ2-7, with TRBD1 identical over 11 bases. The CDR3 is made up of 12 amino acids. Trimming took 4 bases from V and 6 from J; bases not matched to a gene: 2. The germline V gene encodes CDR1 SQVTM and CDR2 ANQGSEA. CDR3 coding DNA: TGCAGCGTTGGGACAGGGGGCTTCGAGCAGTACTTC. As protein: CSVGTGGFEQYF.

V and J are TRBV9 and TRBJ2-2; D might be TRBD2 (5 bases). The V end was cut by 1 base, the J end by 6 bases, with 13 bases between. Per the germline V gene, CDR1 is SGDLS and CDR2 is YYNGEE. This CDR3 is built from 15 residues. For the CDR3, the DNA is TGTGCCAGCAGCGTATCGAGGGTCTCTGCCGGGGAGCTGTTTTTT. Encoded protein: CASSVSRVSAGELFF.

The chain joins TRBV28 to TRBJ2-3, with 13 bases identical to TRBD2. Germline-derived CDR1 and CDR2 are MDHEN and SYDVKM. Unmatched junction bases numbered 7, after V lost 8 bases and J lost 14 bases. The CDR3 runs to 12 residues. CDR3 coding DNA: TGTGCCAGCCCCGGGACTAGCGGGGAGACGTATTTT. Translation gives CASPGTSGETYF.

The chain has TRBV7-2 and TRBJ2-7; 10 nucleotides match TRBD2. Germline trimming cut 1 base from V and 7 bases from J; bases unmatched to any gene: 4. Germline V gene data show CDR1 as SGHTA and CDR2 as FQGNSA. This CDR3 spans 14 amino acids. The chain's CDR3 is CASSLGAGGKEQYF. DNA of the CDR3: TGTGCCAGCAGCTTAGGAGCGGGGGGGAAAGAGCAGTACTTC.